This T cell receptor beta chain was sequenced in a study of T cell responses to AZD1222 COVID-19 vaccine. About the research overall: Analyses pooled second doses at about 4 or about 12 weeks. Findings of the study overall: Repertoire collection took place solely once the T cell response had peaked. At baseline, just a handful of AZD1222 recipients tested seropositive.

TCRdb keeps only in-frame clones here, not all; method: immunoSEQ multiplex PCR. The data show under 200,000 clones, with approximately 95% seen just once and around 4.3% held by the top ten. The CDR3 is 10 residues long. Per germline, CDR1 GTSNPN and CDR2 SVGIG (reference sequence). V shed 5 bases and J shed 2 bases, with 4 bases lying between them. With regard to this clone: No antigen is known for it.

The rearrangement joins TRBV30 to TRBJ2-7; D not resolved. The sequence derives from an adult in good health. Sample: peripheral blood, taken on day 0 of AZD1222 vaccination. The DNA for the CDR3 is TGTGCCTGGGGGACCTACGAGCAGTACTTC. This encodes CAWGTYEQYF.